The sequence of this TCR beta chain was determined in a study of blood T cell repertoires in COVID-19. Study information: Acute and convalescent COVID-19 specimens originated in the United States, Italy and Spain. PBMCs, B-cell-depleted T cells, or T cells provided the cDNA or gDNA that made up the material.

The authors' processing: Reference gene primer amplification gave nucleated cell count estimates. The data were produced by immunoSEQ multiplex PCR, yet TCRdb's version contains in-frame clones alone and is incomplete. V and J calls and clone size are copied from that table; D and trimming were computed from the DNA. The repertoire holds some 350,000 clones, with about four fifths as singletons. CDR1 is MDHEN, CDR2 SYDVKM, per germline. The CDR3 is 20 amino acids. V shed 4 bases, J shed 2 bases, and the junction held 15 bases outside the gene matches. The source of this sequence is a man aged 25 to 40 with active or convalescent COVID-19. The specimen sequenced was peripheral blood. The chain joins TRBV28 to TRBJ2-5; 14 bases are shared with TRBD2. CDR3: CASSSADPGTSGSRQETQYF. In DNA form, the CDR3 reads TGTGCCAGCAGTTCCGCCGATCCCGGGACTAGCGGGAGTAGGCAAGAGACCCAGTACTTC.